The rows below give T cell receptor beta chains drawn from one sample of a study of blood T cell repertoires in COVID-19. Generated by immunoSEQ multiplex PCR, the TCRdb table keeps only in-frame clones and is missing some. The data hold approximately 150,000 clones, with about 80% observed a single time. Input material: peripheral blood. Source of these receptors: a human donor in a cohort sampled during active COVID-19. CDR3s leave out the opening cysteine and the closing phenylalanine or tryptophan.

J gene,V gene,CDR3 protein
TRBJ1-4,TRBV2,ASSLGGATNEKLF
TRBJ1-4,TRBV11-2,ASSLDPGWGGPEKLF
TRBJ1-5,TRBV6-5,ASRTGGNQPQH
TRBJ2-1,TRBV3-1/TRBV3-2,ASSQIARQGPSSYNEQF
TRBJ1-2,TRBV7-2,ASSRDRGRYGYT
TRBJ2-5,TRBV2,ASSGQGAKGETQY
TRBJ2-1,TRBV7-9,ASSPTPSGSSYNEQF
TRBJ2-2,TRBV5-1,ASSRRLAGGAGELF
TRBJ1-4,TRBV2,ANTQGQGEKLF
TRBJ1-6,TRBV7-9,ASSLGALSYNSPLH
TRBJ2-3,TRBV18,ASSPGAGTQY
TRBJ2-3,TRBV5-1,ASSLSGAATDTQY
TRBJ1-2,TRBV9,ASSVQTENYGYT
TRBJ2-5,TRBV24-1,ATSDLSTSDKETQY
TRBJ2-6,TRBV7-6,ASSSKDNRGSAGANVLT
TRBJ2-4,TRBV21-1,ASSKAQGTLAKNIQY
TRBJ2-7,TRBV7-2,ASSLSSGRSKEQY
TRBJ1-2,TRBV28,ASRRTGDGYT
TRBJ2-5,TRBV5-1,ASSSDIGETQY
TRBJ2-1,TRBV11-2,ASSLEGGGYNEQF
TRBJ1-1,TRBV20-1,SARAGTLAF
TRBJ2-6,TRBV15,ATTGSGANVLT
TRBJ1-5,TRBV19,ASVGRGGSNQPQH
TRBJ2-7,TRBV29-1,SVPGQGAYEQY
TRBJ2-5,TRBV6-5,ASRTSGRGETQY
TRBJ2-1,TRBV3-1/TRBV3-2,ASSPPSGRLNEQF
TRBJ2-1,TRBV29-1,SVGTADEQF
TRBJ2-3,TRBV5-1,ASSLTSDSTDTQY
TRBJ1-1,TRBV5-6,ASSSPGHPNTEAF
TRBJ2-5,TRBV4-2,ASSQAGLAGVETQY
TRBJ1-1,TRBV7-3,ASSSGHSNTEAF
TRBJ2-7,TRBV28,ASNSPSGRAHEQY
TRBJ1-2,TRBV5-1,ASSLDRESSYT
TRBJ1-5,TRBV3-1/TRBV3-2,ASSQADRGNQPQH
TRBJ2-7,TRBV7-9,ASSLDNYEQY
TRBJ2-1,TRBV5-1,ASSLMLGLAGANEQF
TRBJ2-3,TRBV2,ASSVELVGSDTQY
TRBJ1-1,TRBV19,ASSIDRGRVAPEAF
TRBJ2-5,TRBV3-1/TRBV3-2,ASSLTGTERETQY
TRBJ1-2,TRBV7-2,ASSWGGTYGYT
TRBJ1-3,TRBV7-8,ASSRGQGAAGNTIY
TRBJ2-7,TRBV29-1,SVGLGHEQY
TRBJ1-5,TRBV19,ASSIQRQGDQPQH
TRBJ2-5,TRBV5-1,ASSLVGGRETQY
TRBJ2-2,TRBV9,ASSVGQRETGELF
TRBJ2-5,TRBV7-2,ASSNRVGETQY
TRBJ1-1,TRBV6-4,ASSDSIAGNEAF
TRBJ1-1,TRBV10-3,AISESPGPTEAF
TRBJ2-7,TRBV15,ATSREQGLNEQY
TRBJ1-3,TRBV5-6,ASSLQVSGNTIY